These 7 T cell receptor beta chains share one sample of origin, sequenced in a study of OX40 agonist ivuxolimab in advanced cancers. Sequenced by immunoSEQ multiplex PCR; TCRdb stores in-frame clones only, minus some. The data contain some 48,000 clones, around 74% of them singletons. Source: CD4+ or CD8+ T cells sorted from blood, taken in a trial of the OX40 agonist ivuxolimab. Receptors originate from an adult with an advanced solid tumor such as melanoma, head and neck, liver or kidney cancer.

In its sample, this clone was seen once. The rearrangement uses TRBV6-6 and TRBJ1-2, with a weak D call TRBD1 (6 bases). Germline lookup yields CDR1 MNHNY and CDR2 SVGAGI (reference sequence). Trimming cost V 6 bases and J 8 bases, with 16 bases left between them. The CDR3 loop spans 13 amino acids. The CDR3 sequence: CASSPAGAEGYTF. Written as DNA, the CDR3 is TGTGCCAGCAGCCCTGCGGGGGCGGAGGGCTACACCTTC.

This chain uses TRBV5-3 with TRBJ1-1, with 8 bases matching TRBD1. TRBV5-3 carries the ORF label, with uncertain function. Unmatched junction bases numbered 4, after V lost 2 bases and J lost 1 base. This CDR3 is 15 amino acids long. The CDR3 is CARSFPRGRNTEAFF. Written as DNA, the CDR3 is TGTGCCAGAAGCTTCCCCAGGGGGCGGAACACTGAAGCTTTCTTT.

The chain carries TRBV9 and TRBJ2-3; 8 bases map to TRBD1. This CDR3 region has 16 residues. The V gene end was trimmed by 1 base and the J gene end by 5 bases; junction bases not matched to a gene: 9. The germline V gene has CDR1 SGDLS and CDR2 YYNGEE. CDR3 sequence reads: CASSVMGQDKRDTQYF. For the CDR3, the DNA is TGTGCCAGCAGCGTAATGGGACAGGACAAGAGAGATACGCAGTATTTT.

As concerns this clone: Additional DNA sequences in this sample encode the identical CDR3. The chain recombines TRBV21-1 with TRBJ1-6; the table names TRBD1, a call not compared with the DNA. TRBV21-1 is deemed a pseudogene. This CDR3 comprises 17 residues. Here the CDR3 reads CASSKGSSAGYGKPLHF. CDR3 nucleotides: TGTGCCAGCAGCAAAGGGAGCTCAGCAGGGTATGGAAAACCCCTCCACTTT.

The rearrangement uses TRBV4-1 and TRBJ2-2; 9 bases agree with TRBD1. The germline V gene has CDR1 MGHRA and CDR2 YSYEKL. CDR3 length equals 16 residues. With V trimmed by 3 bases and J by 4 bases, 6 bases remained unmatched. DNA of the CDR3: TGCGCCAGCAGCCATACAGGGGGCGCCGGCACCGGGGAGCTGTTTTTT. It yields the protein CASSHTGGAGTGELFF.

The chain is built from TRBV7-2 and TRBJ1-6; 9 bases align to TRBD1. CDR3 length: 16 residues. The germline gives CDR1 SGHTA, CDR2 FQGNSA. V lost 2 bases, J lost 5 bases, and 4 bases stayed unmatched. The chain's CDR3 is CASSLTGGFNNSPLHF. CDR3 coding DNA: TGTGCCAGCAGCTTAACAGGGGGCTTCAATAATTCACCCCTCCACTTT.

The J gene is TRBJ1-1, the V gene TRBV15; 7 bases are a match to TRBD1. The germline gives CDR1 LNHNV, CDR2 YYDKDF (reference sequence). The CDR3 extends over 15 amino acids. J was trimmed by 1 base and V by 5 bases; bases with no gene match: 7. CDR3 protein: CATSGPGGQNTEAFF. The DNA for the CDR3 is TGTGCCACCAGCGGGCCAGGGGGTCAGAACACTGAAGCTTTCTTT.